Shown below are 21 T cell receptor beta chains from a single sample sequenced in a study of radiotherapy plus CTLA-4 blockade in lung cancer. Sequencing used immunoSEQ multiplex PCR; TCRdb keeps in-frame clones, though not all of them. This sample has 95,000 to 150,000 clones; 70% to 90% occur once, and the top ten carry 6.9%. This sample comprised peripheral blood, obtained from a patient treated with radiotherapy plus ipilimumab. The receptors come from a human donor with non-small cell lung cancer that progressed on radiotherapy plus ipilimumab.

The rearrangement uses TRBV7-9 and TRBJ2-7; 7 bases align to TRBD1. CDR1 is SEHNR, CDR2 FQNEAQ, per germline (reference sequence). The length of the CDR3 is 14 residues. The V and J ends lost 2 bases and 4 bases, in that order; junction bases with no gene match: 5. CDR3 amino acids: CASSLQGVVYEQYF. The DNA for the CDR3 is TGTGCCAGCAGCTTACAGGGGGTGGTTTACGAGCAGTACTTC.

The chain recombines TRBV28 with TRBJ2-7; a possible D gene is TRBD2 (6 bases). Germline V gives CDR1 MDHEN, CDR2 SYDVKM. The CDR3 totals 15 residues. The V and J ends lost 6 bases and 5 bases respectively, with 20 bases between them. CDR3 sequence: CASRTPGTSTNEQYF. For the CDR3, the DNA is TGTGCCAGCAGGACACCCGGGACTTCGACTAACGAGCAGTACTTC.

V gene TRBV5-1 combines with J gene TRBJ2-7; D possibly matches TRBD1 or TRBD2 (6 bases each). V dropped 0 bases and J dropped 4 bases, with 14 bases sitting between them. This CDR3 has 15 amino acids. The germline V gene has CDR1 SGHRS and CDR2 YFSETQ. CDR3 protein: CASSLGLGGPYEQYF. In nucleotides, the CDR3 is TGCGCCAGCAGCTTGGGACTAGGGGGTCCTTACGAGCAGTACTTC.

The CDR3 reads CASSLKGDTQYF. The DNA for the CDR3 is TGTGCCAGCAGCTTAAAGGGAGATACGCAGTATTTT. The rearrangement uses TRBV7-3 and TRBJ2-3, with D uncertain. The CDR3 contains 12 residues. The germline V gene has CDR1 SGHTA and CDR2 FQGTGA. The V end was cut by 1 base, the J end by 5 bases, with 4 bases between.

The rearrangement links TRBV27 to TRBJ2-7; 14 nucleotides agree with TRBD2. J lost 0 bases, V lost 5 bases, and 3 bases had no gene match. This CDR3 has 16 residues. Germline V gene lookup returns CDR1 MNHEY and CDR2 SMNVEV (reference sequence). The CDR3 region has the DNA TGTGCCAGCAGTGACGGGACTAGCGGGGGCTCCTACGAGCAGTACTTC. Translated, it gives CASSDGTSGGSYEQYF.

This chain links TRBV7-9 with TRBJ1-2, with D tentatively TRBD1 (5 bases). Germline CDR1 is SEHNR and CDR2 is FQNEAQ (reference sequence). Trimming removed 0 bases at V and 5 bases at J, with 16 bases between. This CDR3 comprises 16 residues. CDR3 sequence reads: CASSLASTARGYGYTF. The CDR3, as DNA: TGTGCCAGCAGCTTAGCCTCGACAGCCCGGGGGTATGGCTACACCTTC. Full variable domain (remainder filled in from reference TRBV7-9 and TRBJ1-2): DTGVSQNPRHKITKRGQNVTFRCDPISEHNRLYWYRQTLGQGPEFLTYFQNEAQLEKSRLLSDRFSAERPKGSFSTLEIQRTEQGDSAMYLCASSLASTARGYGYTFGSGTRLTVV.

The chain combines TRBV2 with TRBJ1-3, with TRBD1 matching over 7 bases. The CDR3 has 11 amino acids. From germline, CDR1 is SNHLY and CDR2 FYNNEI. V lost 10 bases, J lost 7 bases, and 4 bases stayed unmatched. CDR3 in DNA: TGTGCCACCACAGGGGTGAACACCATATATTTT. Translating it yields CATTGVNTIYF.

V is TRBV27 and J is TRBJ1-3; TRBD1 might be the D (6 bases). Germline CDR1 reads MNHEY; CDR2 reads SMNVEV (reference sequence). With 5 bases removed from V and 2 bases from J, the gap between germline ends came to 10 bases. The CDR3 contains 14 residues. The CDR3 sequence: CASSSAGAGNTIYF. Here the CDR3 DNA reads TGTGCCAGCAGTAGCGCAGGGGCTGGAAACACCATATATTTT.

The chain employs TRBV7-2 and TRBJ1-2, with a tentative D call TRBD1 (5 bases). The ends were cut back, 1 base at V and 8 bases at J, with 14 bases in the middle. This CDR3 has 14 residues. Germline values: CDR1 SGHTA, CDR2 FQGNSA. DNA for the CDR3: TGTGCCAGCAGCTTAGATCACAGGACTATGGGCTACACCTTC. Translation: CASSLDHRTMGYTF. The full variable domain, with the rest looked up from reference TRBV7-2 and TRBJ1-2, is GAGVSQSPSNKVTEKGKDVELRCDPISGHTALYWYRQSLGQGLEFLIYFQGNSAPDKSGLPSDRFSAERTGGSVSTLTIQRTQQEDSAVYLCASSLDHRTMGYTFGSGTRLTVV.

The CDR3: CASSGQRNTEAFF. The CDR3 DNA is TGCGCCAGCAGTGGGCAAAGGAACACTGAAGCTTTCTTT. The V and J genes are TRBV10-1 and TRBJ1-1, with D unresolved. Trimming shortened V by 4 bases and J by 1 base, and 7 bases separated the two germline ends. Germline CDR1 reads WNHNN; CDR2 reads SYGVQD (reference sequence). The CDR3 runs to 13 residues.

The chain carries TRBV5-1 and TRBJ2-1, with D maybe TRBD2 (7 bases). V dropped 2 bases and J dropped 5 bases, with 14 bases sitting between them. The CDR3 consists of 15 residues. CDR1 SGHRS and CDR2 YFSETQ come from the germline V gene. In nucleotides, the CDR3 is TGCGCCAGCAGCTTACAGGGAGGGGAACACAATGAGCAGTTCTTC. It is translated as CASSLQGGEHNEQFF.

The gene calls are TRBV5-1 and TRBJ1-4; D possibly corresponds to TRBD1 (6 bases). Trimming removed 0 bases from V and 0 bases from J, with 15 bases in between. Germline loops: CDR1 SGHRS, CDR2 YFSETQ. The CDR3 covers 18 residues. The CDR3 DNA sequence: TGCGCCAGCAGCTTGGCAGGACAGACCAAACCAACTAATGAAAAACTGTTTTTT. Translation: CASSLAGQTKPTNEKLFF.

CDR3 residues: CASSLSSYEQYF. CDR3 nucleotides: TGTGCCAGCAGCTTAAGCTCCTACGAGCAGTACTTC. The rearrangement joins TRBV7-2 to TRBJ2-7; D call uncertain. Trimming cost V 2 bases and J 0 bases, with 2 bases left between them. From germline, CDR1 is SGHTA and CDR2 FQGNSA. This CDR3 spans 12 amino acids.

The chain couples TRBV6-1 to TRBJ2-2; D might be TRBD1 (6 bases). V shed 5 bases and J shed 3 bases, with 10 bases lying between them. Germline CDR1 is MNHNS and CDR2 is SASEGT. The CDR3 loop spans 14 amino acids. This chain's CDR3 is CASSSAGDTGELFF. CDR3 DNA: TGTGCCAGCAGTTCCGCAGGGGACACCGGGGAGCTGTTTTTT.

This clone has a single count. In nucleotides, the CDR3 is TGTGCCAGCAGCTACAGGGTGAGCAATCAGCCCCAGCATTTT. This codes for CASSYRVSNQPQHF. This chain links TRBV6-1 with TRBJ1-5, with D perhaps matching TRBD1 (6 bases). CDR1 and CDR2 from the germline V gene are MNHNS and SASEGT. This CDR3 region has 14 residues. V shed 6 bases and J shed 1 base, with 10 bases lying between them.

This chain uses TRBV19 with TRBJ1-5, with TRBD1 matching over 7 bases. Per germline, CDR1 LNHDA and CDR2 SQIVND (reference sequence). The CDR3 has 14 amino acids. V dropped 4 bases and J dropped 2; count of bases not matched to a gene: 2. In nucleotides, the CDR3 is TGTGCCAGTAGTACGGGGACAGGCAATCAGCCCCAGCATTTT. This gives the protein CASSTGTGNQPQHF.

The chain is built from TRBV2 and TRBJ2-1, with 8 bases lining up with TRBD2. The J segment lost 0 bases and the V segment lost 6 bases, leaving 4 bases of the junction unmatched. This CDR3 is built from 15 residues. The germline V gene has CDR1 SNHLY and CDR2 FYNNEI. CDR3 region: CASRESGSSYNEQFF. CDR3 sequence (DNA): TGTGCCAGCAGAGAAAGCGGGAGCTCCTACAATGAGCAGTTCTTC.

J is TRBJ2-1 and V is TRBV4-2; 14 nucleotides match TRBD2. The CDR3 loop spans 16 amino acids. Germline CDR1 is LGHNA and CDR2 is YNFKEQ. Trimming removed 4 bases from V and 8 bases from J; junction bases left unmatched: 7. CDR3 residues: CASSLGTSGSEHEQFF. Here the CDR3 DNA reads TGTGCCAGCAGCCTCGGGACTAGCGGGAGCGAGCATGAGCAGTTCTTC.

V usage is TRBV5-4 and J usage is TRBJ1-2; D is perhaps TRBD1 (6 bases). The CDR3 sequence is 14 residues long. Germline V gene sequence: CDR1 SGHNT, CDR2 YYREEE (reference sequence). V was clipped by 0 bases and J by 4 bases, with 10 bases between them. The DNA of the CDR3 is TGTGCCAGCAGCTTGGCCGGGGGCCCCTATGGCTACACCTTC. It is translated as CASSLAGGPYGYTF.

This chain joins TRBV11-2 and TRBJ2-1; 7 bases agree with TRBD2. Losses at the gene ends were 11 bases for V and 0 bases for J; bases not matched to a gene: 10. The germline gives CDR1 SGHAT, CDR2 FQNNGV. CDR3 size: 15 residues. The CDR3 here is CASIVGEGSYNEQFF. CDR3 DNA sequence: TGTGCCTCTATAGTTGGGGAGGGCTCCTACAATGAGCAGTTCTTC. Drawing the rest from reference TRBV11-2 and TRBJ2-1, the complete variable domain is EAGVAQSPRYKIIEKRQSVAFWCNPISGHATLYWYQQILGQGPKLLIQFQNNGVVDDSQLPKDRFSAERLKGVDSTLKIQPAKLEDSAVYLCASIVGEGSYNEQFFGPGTRLTVL.

Notes on this clone: Other DNA sequences in the sample encode the same CDR3. This chain connects TRBV2 to TRBJ2-4; TRBD2 agrees at 8 bases. Germline CDR1 SNHLY, CDR2 FYNNEI. The CDR3 contains 13 residues. The V and J ends lost 8 bases and 5 bases, in that order; junction bases with no gene match: 5. The CDR3 loop reads CASGRGAENIQYF. The CDR3 nucleotides are TGTGCCAGCGGGCGGGGGGCCGAAAACATTCAGTACTTC.